These T cell receptor beta chains were read from a single sample in a study of molecular identifiers for immune sequencing clone quantification. TCRdb analysed the PCR reads with MiXCR anew, one entry per CDR3 protein. Seen here are fewer than 350,000 distinct CDR3 sequences, roughly a fifth observed once, and the top ten hold more than 0.8%. Sequencing input: naive CD8+ T cells from blood, with Jurkat cell RNA spiked in. The receptor set was obtained from a human donor in good health. Some libraries in this study had Jurkat cell RNA spiked in. CDR3s include the opening cysteine and the closing phenylalanine or tryptophan. D genes are given only for firm matches. Only part of the rows carry a size: once, few, many, or a class if the clone is expanded.

. | many | TRBJ2-1 | TRBV5-1 | TGCGCCAGCAGACTTCCAACCTACAATGAGCAGTTCTTC | CASRLPTYNEQFF
TRBD2 | . | TRBJ2-5 | TRBV27 | TGTGCCAGCAGTTTCGGACTAGCGGGATTTGAGACCCAGTACTTC | CASSFGLAGFETQYF
. | many | TRBJ2-1 | TRBV6-5 | TGTGCCAGCAGTCCCGACGGATCCGGGGAGTTCTTC | CASSPDGSGEFF
. | . | TRBJ2-7 | TRBV5-1 | TGCGCCGGCAGCTTGGCCGGGACCTACGAGCAGTACTTC | CAGSLAGTYEQYF
TRBD1 | . | TRBJ2-7 | TRBV19 | TGTGCCAGTAGTATGGGACAGTCGGTGTACTTC | CASSMGQSVYF
. | few | TRBJ2-5 | TRBV7-9 | TGTGCCAGCAGCCCAGGGGTGGAGGAGACCCAGTACTTC | CASSPGVEETQYF
. | many | TRBJ2-6 | TRBV28 | TGTGCCAGCAGTGAGCGGGCCCGGACAGGGGCCAACGTCCTGACTTTC | CASSERARTGANVLTF
TRBD2 | many | TRBJ2-7 | TRBV7-2 | TGTGCCAGCAGCTTAGCGCCACCGGGACTAGCGGAGACCTACGAGCAGTACTTC | CASSLAPPGLAETYEQYF
. | many | TRBJ1-5 | TRBV28 | TGTGCCAGCAGTTCCGGACAGCTCAATCAGCCCCAGCATTTT | CASSSGQLNQPQHF
TRBD1 | many | TRBJ2-7 | TRBV7-9 | TGTGCCAGCAGCCCTGGACAGGCGGTTGGGCAATACTTC | CASSPGQAVGQYF
. | many | TRBJ2-3 | TRBV6-6 | TGTGCCAGCAGTTACGAGGGTCGAAGCACAGATACGCAGTATTTT | CASSYEGRSTDTQYF
. | few | TRBJ1-3 | TRBV13 | TGTGCCAGCAGCTTATTGAGAAACACCATATATTTT | CASSLLRNTIYF
. | many | TRBJ2-3 | TRBV4-3 | TGCGCCAGCAGCCAAGGGGTCCTCCGGGGCACAGATACGCAGTATTTT | CASSQGVLRGTDTQYF
. | many | TRBJ2-4 | TRBV2 | TGTGCCAGCACCGAAGGGACAATAGCCAAAAACATTCAGTACTTC | CASTEGTIAKNIQYF
. | . | TRBJ2-7 | TRBV4-3 | TGCGCCAGCAGCCAAGATCGAGGACCCTACTACGAGCAGTACTTC | CASSQDRGPYYEQYF
. | many | TRBJ2-3 | TRBV20-1 | TGCAGTGCTAGAGATCCACCGGGGGCAGATACGCAGTATTTT | CSARDPPGADTQYF
TRBD1 | many | TRBJ1-5 | TRBV27 | TGTGCCAGCAGTCTCGGACAGGGGTACAATCAGCCCCAGCATTTT | CASSLGQGYNQPQHF
. | many | TRBJ1-5 | TRBV20-1 | TGCAGTGCTTCAGAAGGGTACTTGAAGAGCAATCAGCCCCAGCATTTT | CSASEGYLKSNQPQHF
. | few | TRBJ2-3 | TRBV19 | TGTGCCAGTACAGACCATAGCACAGATACGCAGTATTTT | CASTDHSTDTQYF
. | many | TRBJ2-7 | TRBV7-9 | TGTGCCAGCAGCTTATTCGGGAGCTCCTACGAGCAGTACTTC | CASSLFGSSYEQYF
. | . | TRBJ2-3 | TRBV20-1 | TGCAGTGCTAGGCAACTCCGGGACCTCACAGATACGCAGTATTTT | CSARQLRDLTDTQYF
TRBD1 | many | TRBJ2-2 | TRBV4-1 | TGCGCCAGCAGCCAAGGGACAGGGGTCACGAGCACCGGGGAGCTGTTTTTT | CASSQGTGVTSTGELFF
TRBD2 | many | TRBJ2-7 | TRBV20-1 | TGCAGTGCTAGAGGAGGGCTAGCGGTCTCCTACGAGCAGTACTTC | CSARGGLAVSYEQYF
. | many | TRBJ2-2 | TRBV19 | TGTGCCAGTAGTATCCTCCAAGGAACCGGGGAGCTGTTTTTT | CASSILQGTGELFF
. | many | TRBJ1-2 | TRBV7-9 | TGTGCCAGCAGCTTAGAGGGTAACATCTATGGCTACACCTTC | CASSLEGNIYGYTF
TRBD2 | few | TRBJ2-7 | TRBV3-1 | TGTGCCAGCAGCCCAGAGACTAGCGGGAGAGAAGAGGACTACGAGCAGTACTTC | CASSPETSGREEDYEQYF
. | many | TRBJ2-7 | TRBV5-6 | TGTGCCTCTGTGGGAGTAGCGGAGTCCTCCGAGCAGTACTTC | CASVGVAESSEQYF
TRBD1 | many | TRBJ2-2 | TRBV7-9 | TGTGCCAGCAGCTGGACAGGTTCCGGGGAGCTGTTTTTT | CASSWTGSGELFF
. | many | TRBJ1-1 | TRBV7-2 | TGTGCCAGCAGCTTACACGGCACTGAAGCTTTCTTT | CASSLHGTEAFF
TRBD1 | few | TRBJ1-6 | TRBV9 | TGTGCCAGCAGCGCCGGACAGGCGAATTCACCCCTCCACTTT | CASSAGQANSPLHF
. | many | TRBJ2-7 | TRBV5-4 | TGTGCCAGCAGCTTAGGGACCAGCCAACACGAGCAGTACTTC | CASSLGTSQHEQYF
TRBD2 | . | TRBJ2-1 | TRBV5-6 | TGTGCCAGCAGCTTGGTGCCTAGCGGGGACAATGAGCAGTTCTTC | CASSLVPSGDNEQFF
. | many | TRBJ1-1 | TRBV29-1 | TGCAGCGGAGGGCTGAACACTGAAGCTTTCTTT | CSGGLNTEAFF
. | many | TRBJ1-2 | TRBV20-1 | TGCAGTGCTAGAGTCGGGGGAGGGGATGGCTACACCTTC | CSARVGGGDGYTF
. | few | TRBJ2-7 | TRBV27 | TGTGCCAGCAGCATCGGGAGTCCGAGCTCCTACGAGCAGTACTTC | CASSIGSPSSYEQYF
TRBD2 | many | TRBJ2-2 | TRBV20-1 | TGCAGTGCTAGATGGGGACTAGCGCAAGCCGGGGAGCTGTTTTTT | CSARWGLAQAGELFF
. | many | TRBJ2-7 | TRBV20-1 | TGCAGTGCTTTGGACAGCTACGAGCAGTACTTC | CSALDSYEQYF
TRBD2 | . | TRBJ2-1 | TRBV3-1 | TGTGCCAGCAGCCCAAGCGGGAACTCCTACAATGAGCAGTTCTTC | CASSPSGNSYNEQFF
TRBD1 | . | TRBJ1-1 | TRBV28 | TGTGCCAGCAGTTTAAGGATGGACAGGGCTAAGGTGCACACTGAAGCTTTCTTT | CASSLRMDRAKVHTEAFF
. | many | TRBJ1-5 | TRBV9 | TGTGCCAGCAGTCCTAACGACGGGAATCAGCCCCAGCATTTT | CASSPNDGNQPQHF